Each of the 10 T cell receptor beta chains below was sequenced from the same sample in a study of response to subunit inactivated influenza vaccine. Each CDR3 protein is one row after TCRdb ran MiXCR on the RT-PCR reads. Of 400,000 to 650,000 distinct CDR3 sequences listed, under 8.5% are singletons. Sequences were derived from PBMCs from blood, sampled less than 30 months after vaccination. These receptors all stem from a man aged 45 to 75 who received an inactivated influenza vaccine.

The chain combines TRBV27 with TRBJ2-5; maybe TRBD2 (6 bases). Germline V gene data show CDR1 as MNHEY and CDR2 as SMNVEV (reference sequence). The CDR3 runs to 16 residues. Trimming pared 3 bases from V and 4 bases from J, leaving 18 bases between. CDR3 DNA: TGTGCCAGCAGTTTTGGTGATTGGGGCGGGGTAGAGACCCAGTACTTC. It is translated as CASSFGDWGGVETQYF.

V is TRBV6-5 and J is TRBJ2-7, with D perhaps matching TRBD1 or TRBD2 (5 bases each). CDR3 size: 15 residues. In germline, CDR1 is MNHEY, CDR2 SVGAGI. V was cut by 7 bases and J by 0 bases, with 16 bases left in between. CDR3 amino acids: CASIRDDSYSYEQYF. The CDR3 region has the DNA TGTGCCAGCATTAGGGACGACAGTTACTCCTACGAGCAGTACTTC.

The J gene is TRBJ2-3, the V gene TRBV7-2; the D gene is possibly TRBD2 (6 bases). The CDR3 totals 17 residues. The V end was cut by 3 bases, the J end by 2 bases, with 18 bases between. The germline gives CDR1 SGHTA, CDR2 FQGNSA. The CDR3 DNA is TGTGCCAGCAGCTTTAGGGCCGGACTAACCCTCACAGATACGCAGTATTTT. It is translated as CASSFRAGLTLTDTQYF.

This CDR3 reads CASTGIMNSPLHF. CDR3 bases: TGTGCCTCGACGGGAATAATGAATTCACCCCTCCACTTT. The chain joins TRBV7-9 to TRBJ1-6; D is ambiguous. CDR3 length: 13 residues. Germline loops: CDR1 SEHNR, CDR2 FQNEAQ (reference sequence). Trimming pared 11 bases from V and 7 bases from J, leaving 15 bases between. The variable domain in full, with the rest retrieved from reference TRBV7-9 and TRBJ1-6, is DTGVSQNPRHKITKRGQNVTFRCDPISEHNRLYWYRQTLGQGPEFLTYFQNEAQLEKSRLLSDRFSAERPKGSFSTLEIQRTEQGDSAMYLCASTGIMNSPLHFGNGTRLTVT.

This clonotype was counted ten times or more. This rearrangement joins TRBV5-1 to TRBJ1-1, with D unresolved. The CDR3 has 15 residues. Germline CDR1 SGHRS, CDR2 YFSETQ. With 4 bases removed from V and 4 bases from J, the gap between germline ends came to 17 bases. CDR3: CASSPGSREGTEAFF. Here the CDR3 DNA reads TGCGCCAGCAGCCCGGGGAGCCGGGAAGGCACTGAAGCTTTCTTT. Variable domain in full (rest from reference TRBV5-1 and TRBJ1-1): KAGVTQTPRYLIKTRGQQVTLSCSPISGHRSVSWYQQTPGQGLQFLFEYFSETQRNKGNFPGRFSGRQFSNSRSEMNVSTLELGDSALYLCASSPGSREGTEAFFGQGTRLTVV.

This clonotype was counted many times. CDR3 in amino acids: CASRVFREDNEQFF. For the CDR3, the DNA is TGTGCCAGCAGGGTGTTCCGGGAGGACAATGAGCAGTTCTTC. The chain is built from TRBV7-9 and TRBJ2-1; 7 nucleotides match TRBD2. The CDR3 sequence is 14 residues long. Germline trimming cut 6 bases from V and 5 bases from J; bases unmatched to any gene: 7. Germline V gene data show CDR1 as SEHNR and CDR2 as FQNEAQ (reference sequence).

This clonotype appeared a few times. J is TRBJ2-1 and V is TRBV5-1, with D unresolved. The ends were cut back, 0 bases at V and 3 bases at J, with 7 bases in the middle. Germline V lookup: CDR1 SGHRS, CDR2 YFSETQ. The CDR3 totals 14 residues. This chain's CDR3 is CASSLDYNYNEQFF. CDR3 nucleotides: TGCGCCAGCAGCTTGGATTACAACTACAATGAGCAGTTCTTC.

This sequence joins TRBV25-1 and TRBJ2-7, with D perhaps being TRBD1 or TRBD2 (6 bases each). The germline CDR1 and CDR2 sequences are MGHDK and SYGVNS. This CDR3 spans 16 amino acids. V shed 5 bases and J shed 7 bases, with 24 bases lying between them. The CDR3 is CASSFIPRGRLGEQYF. The CDR3 DNA reads TGTGCCAGCAGTTTCATCCCTCGGGGGCGGCTGGGAGAGCAGTACTTC.

This clonotype was seen only a few times. CDR3 loop: CASSFEAGKSYNEQFF. DNA of the CDR3: TGTGCCAGCAGTTTCGAGGCAGGGAAGTCCTACAATGAGCAGTTCTTC. The genes are TRBV27 and TRBJ2-1, with a tentative D call TRBD1 (5 bases). The germline V gene encodes CDR1 MNHEY and CDR2 SMNVEV (reference sequence). This CDR3 has 16 residues. Trimming stripped 3 bases from V and 1 base from J, with 13 bases between.

The genes are TRBV7-9 and TRBJ2-5, with 10 bases aligning to TRBD1. CDR1 and CDR2 from the germline V gene are SEHNR and FQNEAQ (reference sequence). The CDR3 length is 14 residues. Trimming cost V 7 bases and J 3 bases; bases outside gene matches: 5. The CDR3 spells CASNRGTGEETQYF. The CDR3 coding sequence is TGTGCCAGCAATAGGGGGACAGGGGAAGAGACCCAGTACTTC.